These 23 T cell receptor beta chains were all obtained from the same sample, sequenced in a study of blood T cell repertoires in COVID-19. Sequenced by immunoSEQ multiplex PCR; TCRdb stores in-frame clones only, minus some. The sample carries some 87,000 clones, about 87% recorded once. What was sequenced was peripheral blood. These receptors were obtained from a human donor in a cohort sampled during active COVID-19.

The chain has TRBV7-2 and TRBJ2-7, with 7 nucleotides matching TRBD1. Germline lookup yields CDR1 SGHTA and CDR2 FQGNSA. Trimming took 5 bases from V and 2 from J; bases not matched to a gene: 3. This CDR3 spans 13 amino acids. This CDR3 is CASSRDSPYEQYF. Here the CDR3 DNA reads TGTGCCAGCAGCCGGGACAGCCCCTACGAGCAGTACTTC.

This chain joins TRBV6-5 and TRBJ1-2; no definite D call. Germline values: CDR1 MNHEY, CDR2 SVGAGI. With 8 bases removed from V and 5 bases from J, the gap between germline ends came to 18 bases. The length of the CDR3 is 14 residues. The CDR3 DNA follows: TGTGCCAGCGGGCAGATCCGAAACCCATATGGCTACACCTTC. It is translated as CASGQIRNPYGYTF.

The J gene is TRBJ1-2, the V gene TRBV30; D possibly corresponds to TRBD1 (5 bases). The germline V and J ends were trimmed by 0 bases and 1 base, with 12 bases remaining between them. The CDR3 has 15 amino acids. CDR1 and CDR2 from the germline V gene are GTSNPN and SVGIG (reference sequence). CDR3: CAWSVWGGNNYGYTF. CDR3 in DNA: TGTGCCTGGAGTGTATGGGGCGGAAATAACTATGGCTACACCTTC.

The J gene is TRBJ1-2, the V gene TRBV28, with D maybe TRBD1 (6 bases). The CDR3 is 15 residues long. V lost 4 bases and J lost 4, with 16 bases in between. CDR1 MDHEN and CDR2 SYDVKM come from the germline V gene. For the CDR3, the DNA is TGTGCCAGCAGTTCTCCCAGCTCAGGGGTCTATGGCTACACCTTC. Its protein product is CASSSPSSGVYGYTF.

This chain links TRBV18 with TRBJ1-5; TRBD1 aligns across 8 bases. Trimming took 4 bases from V and 2 from J; bases not matched to a gene: 4. CDR1 is KGHSH and CDR2 is LQKENI in the germline V gene. This CDR3 comprises 15 residues. CDR3 residues: CASSRSDRGNQPQHF. The DNA for the CDR3 is TGTGCCAGCTCACGGTCGGACAGGGGCAATCAGCCCCAGCATTTT.

The chain couples TRBV28 to TRBJ2-1; D may be TRBD2 (6 bases). This CDR3 contains 15 residues. CDR1 and CDR2 from the germline V gene are MDHEN and SYDVKM. V was trimmed by 5 bases and J by 2 bases, leaving 13 bases between them. The chain's CDR3 is CASSPAGRTYNEQFF. The CDR3 bases are TGTGCCAGCAGTCCCGCGGGGAGGACCTACAATGAGCAGTTCTTC.

The chain is built from TRBV6-5 and TRBJ2-7; TRBD1 is a possible D gene (5 bases). This CDR3 region has 15 residues. Trimming cost V 6 bases and J 4 bases, with 19 bases left between them. The germline gives CDR1 MNHEY, CDR2 SVGAGI. CDR3 bases: TGTGCCAGCAGAGGGCAGGAAAAAAAGGGGTACGAGCAGTACTTC. This translates into CASRGQEKKGYEQYF.

The chain joins TRBV2 to TRBJ2-5; possible D gene TRBD2, 7 bases. This CDR3 is 16 amino acids long. Germline CDR1 is SNHLY and CDR2 is FYNNEI. V gave up 2 bases and J gave up 5 bases, with 18 bases separating them. CDR3 sequence reads: CASSEMGGGLMETQYF. CDR3 coding DNA: TGTGCCAGCAGTGAAATGGGGGGGGGCCTGATGGAGACCCAGTACTTC.

The chain has TRBV11-2 and TRBJ1-4; 7 nucleotides line up with TRBD1. V trimming: 8 bases; J trimming: 13 bases; junction bases outside the gene matches: 13. In germline, CDR1 is SGHAT, CDR2 FQNNGV. The CDR3 runs 13 residues. This CDR3 is CASSPRQGDLLFF. CDR3 nucleotide sequence: TGTGCCAGCTCCCCCCGACAGGGTGATTTACTGTTTTTT.

The V gene is TRBV4-2, the J gene TRBJ1-2, with TRBD1 as a possible D gene (5 bases). Trimming took 0 bases from V and 2 from J, leaving 10 bases between them. The CDR3 spans 15 residues. CDR1 LGHNA and CDR2 YNFKEQ come from the germline V gene. The CDR3 DNA follows: TGTGCCAGCAGCCAAGATCTCCAGGGAAACTATGGCTACACCTTC. Residues: CASSQDLQGNYGYTF.

The rearrangement uses TRBV27 and TRBJ1-2; TRBD1 matches at 8 bases. The germline V gene encodes CDR1 MNHEY and CDR2 SMNVEV (reference sequence). The CDR3 totals 14 residues. J gave up 4 bases and V 3 bases, and 4 bases lay outside the gene matches. CDR3: CASSFGQGTYGYTF. The CDR3 DNA follows: TGTGCCAGCAGTTTTGGACAGGGTACCTATGGCTACACCTTC.

The chain joins TRBV14 to TRBJ2-5, with 7 bases aligning to TRBD2. Germline lookup yields CDR1 SGHDN and CDR2 FVKESK. The CDR3 extends over 14 amino acids. V dropped 1 base and J dropped 5; count of bases not matched to a gene: 4. Written as DNA, the CDR3 is TGTGCCAGCAGCCAAGTCGCCGGGAGGGAGACCCAGTACTTC. It codes for CASSQVAGRETQYF.

This clone was recorded only once. This specimen includes other DNA sequences encoding the same CDR3. The rearrangement joins TRBV30 to TRBJ1-5, with a tentative D call TRBD1 (6 bases). CDR1 and CDR2 (germline): GTSNPN, SVGIG (reference sequence). The germline V and J ends were trimmed by 0 bases and 4 bases, with 7 bases remaining between them. CDR3 length: 13 residues. The CDR3 reads CAWSVQGNQPQHF. CDR3 nucleotides: TGTGCCTGGAGTGTACAGGGTAATCAGCCCCAGCATTTT.

The chain carries TRBV2 and TRBJ2-1; D is undetermined. V lost 6 bases and J lost 9, with 15 bases in between. The V gene's germline CDR1 is SNHLY and CDR2 FYNNEI. The CDR3 spans 13 residues. DNA of the CDR3: TGTGCCAGCAGGACCGACATGGGCGCTGAGCAGTTCTTC. Translated: CASRTDMGAEQFF.

For the CDR3, the DNA is TGTGCCAGCAGCTCCCGACTAGCGGTGGGCACAGATACGCAGTATTTT. Encoded protein: CASSSRLAVGTDTQYF. The chain couples TRBV11-2 to TRBJ2-3, with 9 bases aligning to TRBD2. Looked up from germline, CDR1 is SGHAT and CDR2 is FQNNGV. With V trimmed by 4 bases and J by 1 base, 6 bases remained unmatched. The CDR3 extends over 16 amino acids.

The chain employs TRBV27 and TRBJ2-7; D is perhaps TRBD1 (5 bases). CDR3 size: 16 residues. V lost 7 bases and J 1 base, leaving 20 bases between the germline ends. Germline-derived CDR1 and CDR2 are MNHEY and SMNVEV (reference sequence). The CDR3 coding sequence is TGTGCCAGCAAACTCCCCAGACAGAGTCCGTCCTACGAGCAGTACTTC. Its translation: CASKLPRQSPSYEQYF.

The chain joins TRBV7-2 to TRBJ2-3; the match to TRBD2 covers 10 bases. CDR3 size: 14 residues. The ends lost 10 bases at V and 2 bases at J; junction bases unmatched: 6. In germline, CDR1 is SGHTA, CDR2 FQGNSA. In DNA form, the CDR3 reads TGTGCCAATCGTCTAGCGGGGGCCACAGATACGCAGTATTTT. The encoded protein is CANRLAGATDTQYF.

In DNA form, the CDR3 reads TGTGCCAGCATTCCCGGGGGTCTGCAGACAGATACGCAGTATTTT. It codes for CASIPGGLQTDTQYF. The rearrangement joins TRBV6-6 to TRBJ2-3, with D perhaps TRBD2 (6 bases). The CDR3 runs 15 residues. In germline, CDR1 is MNHNY, CDR2 SVGAGI (reference sequence). V shed 7 bases and J shed 3 bases, with 17 bases lying between them.

This clone was seen once. The V call is TRBV3-1 (or the pseudogene TRBV3-2), the J call TRBJ1-1, with a possible D match to TRBD1 (6 bases). V was clipped by 4 bases and J by 4 bases, with 16 bases between them. The CDR3 has 15 residues. Germline loops: CDR1 LGHDT, CDR2 YNNKEL (reference sequence). In nucleotides, the CDR3 is TGTGCCAGCAGCCCCAAGGGGGGGCTGGGCACTGAAGCTTTCTTT. This sequence encodes CASSPKGGLGTEAFF.

The CDR3, as DNA: TGTGCCAGCTCACTCCAGGGGAACACCGGGGAGCTGTTTTTT. Translating it yields CASSLQGNTGELFF. The chain uses TRBV18 and TRBJ2-2; D may be TRBD1 (5 bases). Per the germline V gene, CDR1 is KGHSH and CDR2 is LQKENI. The CDR3 extends over 14 amino acids. The germline V and J ends were trimmed by 4 bases and 1 base, with 7 bases remaining between them.

With respect to this clone: The junction differs from germline at one of its ends, possibly a read error. V usage is TRBV7-7 and J usage is TRBJ2-1; weak D call: TRBD1 (6 bases). The CDR3 sequence is 17 residues long. Germline V CDR1 and CDR2: SSHAT, FNYEAQ (reference sequence). CDR3 bases: TGTGCTAGCAGCAAACAGGGAAACTTAGCCCCTTACAATGAGCAGTTCTTC. This sequence encodes CASSKQGNLAPYNEQFF. The full variable domain, completed using reference TRBV7-7 and TRBJ2-1, is GAGVSQSPRYKVTKRGQDVTLRCDPISSHATLYWYQQALGQGPEFLTYFNYEAQPDKSGLPSDRFSAERPEGSISTLTIQRTEQRDSAMYRCASSKQGNLAPYNEQFFGPGTRLTVL.

This sequence joins TRBV27 and TRBJ1-6, with D possibly being TRBD1 (6 bases). This CDR3 region has 18 residues. Germline V lookup: CDR1 MNHEY, CDR2 SMNVEV (reference sequence). V dropped 4 bases and J dropped 0 bases, with 16 bases sitting between them. CDR3 protein: CASSSNRVGASYNSPLHF. CDR3 sequence (DNA): TGTGCCAGCAGTTCCAACAGGGTAGGGGCCTCCTATAATTCACCCCTCCACTTT.

The chain couples TRBV6-5 to TRBJ1-4; unclear D gene. This CDR3 is 15 amino acids long. Germline-derived CDR1 and CDR2 are MNHEY and SVGAGI. V lost 2 bases and J 8 bases, leaving 15 bases between the germline ends. In nucleotides, the CDR3 is TGTGCCAGCAGTTACAGGCCCTTCGCGGAGGAAAAACTGTTTTTT. It specifies CASSYRPFAEEKLFF.